Shown below are 22 T cell receptor beta chains from a single sample sequenced in a study of graft-versus-host responses after intestinal transplantation. Their recognized antigens are unknown. Assay used: immunoSEQ multiplex PCR; TCRdb lists only in-frame clones, some missing. The table includes 100,000 to 140,000 clones, about 91% detected once. The sample here was unstimulated CD4+ T cells sorted from spleen or lymph node cells, taken before transplant. The source is a human donor who was the organ donor for an intestinal transplant.

The V gene is TRBV5-1, the J gene TRBJ2-1; no clear D. V was cut by 1 base and J by 7 bases, with 12 bases left in between. The CDR3 has 14 amino acids. Germline-derived CDR1 and CDR2 are SGHRS and YFSETQ. The CDR3: CASSLLGSLNEQFF. In DNA form, the CDR3 reads TGCGCCAGCAGCTTGCTAGGCAGTTTAAATGAGCAGTTCTTC.

The chain has TRBV5-1 and TRBJ1-6, with TRBD1 identical over 9 bases. V lost 4 bases, J lost 10 bases, and 6 bases stayed unmatched. This CDR3 is built from 14 residues. CDR1 and CDR2 from the germline V gene are SGHRS and YFSETQ. CDR3 residues: CASSQGQGDSPLHF. CDR3 in DNA: TGCGCCAGCAGCCAGGGACAGGGAGACTCACCCCTCCACTTT.

This clone has a single count. The V gene is TRBV9, the J gene TRBJ1-1; no reliable D call. The CDR3 is 13 residues long. CDR1 is SGDLS, CDR2 YYNGEE, per germline. The V end was cut by 3 bases, the J end by 0 bases, with 6 bases between. DNA of the CDR3: TGTGCCAGCAGCGCGACGGTGAACACTGAAGCTTTCTTT. Translation: CASSATVNTEAFF.

V and J are TRBV7-9 and TRBJ2-6, with D perhaps TRBD1 or TRBD2 (5 bases each). This CDR3 has 16 residues. Germline V gene data show CDR1 as SEHNR and CDR2 as FQNEAQ (reference sequence). Trimming pared 7 bases from V and 2 bases from J, leaving 15 bases between. CDR3 region: CASTMGEGTGANVLTF. In nucleotides, the CDR3 is TGTGCCAGCACCATGGGAGAGGGGACTGGGGCCAACGTCCTGACTTTC.

This rearrangement joins TRBV6-6 to TRBJ2-7; D ambiguous. The germline V gene encodes CDR1 MNHNY and CDR2 SVGAGI (reference sequence). The CDR3 is 12 residues long. V lost 7 bases to trimming and J lost 0 bases, with 7 bases between them. CDR3 nucleotides: TGTGCCAGCACAGGTGACTCCTACGAGCAGTACTTC. The encoded protein is CASTGDSYEQYF.

The V and J genes are TRBV5-6 and TRBJ2-3; D possibly matches TRBD1 or TRBD2 (5 bases each). V lost 3 bases, J lost 6 bases, and 11 bases lay in between. This CDR3 comprises 13 residues. Germline CDR1 reads SGHDT; CDR2 reads YYEEEE. This CDR3 reads CASSWDARDTQYF. In DNA, the CDR3 is TGTGCCAGCAGCTGGGACGCCCGGGATACGCAGTATTTT.

This clone was observed a few times. The V and J genes are TRBV4-2 and TRBJ1-4; D unclear. CDR3 length: 14 residues. Between the trimmed V and J ends, which lost 5 bases and 0 bases, there was a span of 7 bases. Looked up from germline, CDR1 is LGHNA and CDR2 is YNFKEQ. CDR3 DNA sequence: TGTGCCAGCAGCTTGACCGCAACTAATGAAAAACTGTTTTTT. Protein: CASSLTATNEKLFF.

CDR3 protein: CASSFGQGNQPQHF. The CDR3 DNA sequence: TGTGCCAGCAGCTTTGGACAGGGCAATCAGCCCCAGCATTTT. The chain has TRBV5-6 and TRBJ1-5; 7 bases align to TRBD1. The CDR3 is 14 amino acids. The ends lost 2 bases at V and 2 bases at J; junction bases unmatched: 1. CDR1 and CDR2 (germline): SGHDT, YYEEEE.

The rearrangement uses TRBV5-1 and TRBJ2-1, with D maybe TRBD2 (7 bases). Germline-derived CDR1 and CDR2 are SGHRS and YFSETQ. The CDR3 loop spans 11 amino acids. V lost 6 bases to trimming and J lost 10 bases, with 11 bases between them. The CDR3 region has the DNA TGCGCCAGCACGGGGGGCTGGGAGCAGTTCTTC. Protein product: CASTGGWEQFF.

Note on this clone: Other DNA sequences in the sample encode the same CDR3. The V gene is TRBV6-6, the J gene TRBJ1-1; D possibly corresponds to TRBD1 (6 bases). The CDR3 runs 14 residues. Germline CDR1 MNHNY, CDR2 SVGAGI (reference sequence). The V and J ends lost 6 bases and 1 base respectively, with 12 bases between them. Here the CDR3 DNA reads TGTGCCAGCAGACCAGGACAGCCGAACACTGAAGCTTTCTTT. Translating it yields CASRPGQPNTEAFF.

This rearrangement joins TRBV9 to TRBJ2-5; D may be TRBD2 (6 bases). Germline CDR1 is SGDLS and CDR2 is YYNGEE. This CDR3 has 15 residues. V was pared by 2 bases and J by 5 bases, with 16 bases between. CDR3 DNA: TGTGCCAGCAGCGTGGGTATTGGAGGGCCGGAGACCCAGTACTTC. This codes for CASSVGIGGPETQYF.

The CDR3 sequence is CASSGVGGTGKTGELFF. The CDR3, as DNA: TGTGCCAGCAGTGGGGTAGGGGGGACAGGGAAGACCGGGGAGCTGTTTTTT. This chain uses TRBV25-1 with TRBJ2-2; 9 positions match TRBD1. There are 17 residues in the CDR3. Germline V gene sequence: CDR1 MGHDK, CDR2 SYGVNS. J was trimmed by 5 bases and V by 4 bases; bases with no gene match: 11. The variable domain in full, with the rest retrieved from reference TRBV25-1 and TRBJ2-2, is EADIYQTPRYLVIGTGKKITLECSQTMGHDKMYWYQQDPGMELHLIHYSYGVNSTEKGDLSSESTVSRIRTEHFPLTLESARPSHTSQYLCASSGVGGTGKTGELFFGEGSRLTVL.

The rearrangement uses TRBV18 and TRBJ1-4; D remains unclear. The V gene lost 0 bases and the J gene lost 5 bases, with 4 bases spanning the gap. The germline V gene encodes CDR1 KGHSH and CDR2 LQKENI. The CDR3 extends over 13 amino acids. As DNA, the CDR3 is TGTGCCAGCTCACCACCGGGAAATGAAAAACTGTTTTTT. Its translation: CASSPPGNEKLFF.

V and J are TRBV9 and TRBJ2-2, with 7 bases that match TRBD1. Germline trimming cut 2 bases from V and 6 bases from J; bases unmatched to any gene: 1. The CDR3 contains 13 residues. CDR1 is SGDLS and CDR2 is YYNGEE in the germline V gene. CDR3 amino acids: CASSVDRAGELFF. The CDR3 DNA reads TGTGCCAGCAGCGTTGACAGGGCCGGGGAGCTGTTTTTT.

J is TRBJ1-2 and V is TRBV2; D gene ambiguous. Germline values: CDR1 SNHLY, CDR2 FYNNEI. The CDR3 is 13 residues long. Trimming took 1 base from V and 7 from J, leaving 10 bases between them. The DNA of the CDR3 is TGTGCCAGCAGTGAAGGGGAGATACTTGGCTACACCTTC. This codes for CASSEGEILGYTF.

V usage is TRBV4-2 and J usage is TRBJ1-2; D is ambiguous. Trimming took 1 base from V and 4 from J, leaving 10 bases between them. CDR1 LGHNA and CDR2 YNFKEQ come from the germline V gene. The CDR3 length is 14 residues. CDR3 protein: CASSQGRFAYGYTF. Written as DNA, the CDR3 is TGTGCCAGCAGCCAAGGGAGGTTCGCCTATGGCTACACCTTC.

V usage is TRBV9 and J usage is TRBJ1-1; the D is unclear. The V gene's germline CDR1 is SGDLS and CDR2 YYNGEE. Trimming took off 5 bases at V and 0 bases at J, with 11 bases between the two ends. CDR3 size: 14 residues. As DNA, the CDR3 is TGTGCCAGCAGGCCAGAGGGTATGAACACTGAAGCTTTCTTT. Protein product: CASRPEGMNTEAFF.

The chain uses TRBV23-1 and TRBJ2-7, with D uncertain. TRBV23-1 is an ORF; its function is uncertain. The ends were cut back, 6 bases at V and 0 bases at J, with 15 bases in the middle. The CDR3 loop spans 15 amino acids. This CDR3 is CASSHYRSSSYEQYF. CDR3 coding DNA: TGCGCCAGCAGCCATTATCGGTCCAGCTCCTACGAGCAGTACTTC.

The rearrangement uses TRBV25-1 and TRBJ1-5; D is possibly TRBD1 (5 bases). V lost 1 base to trimming and J lost 7 bases, with 8 bases between them. Germline CDR1 is MGHDK and CDR2 is SYGVNS. The CDR3 contains 13 residues. The DNA for the CDR3 is TGTGCCAGCAGTGAATTAAGGGGACAGCCCCAGCATTTT. Encoded protein: CASSELRGQPQHF. Full variable domain (remainder filled in from reference TRBV25-1 and TRBJ1-5): EADIYQTPRYLVIGTGKKITLECSQTMGHDKMYWYQQDPGMELHLIHYSYGVNSTEKGDLSSESTVSRIRTEHFPLTLESARPSHTSQYLCASSELRGQPQHFGDGTRLSIL.

This clone has only one observation. J is TRBJ1-2 and V is TRBV13; tentative D call: TRBD1 (6 bases). V lost 7 bases and J lost 4, with 13 bases in between. Germline loops: CDR1 PRHDT, CDR2 FYEKMQ (reference sequence). The CDR3 consists of 13 residues. The CDR3: CASNRVRSYGYTF. The CDR3 DNA reads TGTGCCAGCAACAGGGTAAGAAGCTATGGCTACACCTTC.

This clone has more than one count but fewer than ten. CDR3 amino acids: CASSATGNQKTQYF. CDR3 nucleotides: TGTGCCAGCAGCGCGACGGGGAACCAGAAGACCCAGTACTTC. The chain is built from TRBV7-9 and TRBJ2-5; tentatively, D is TRBD2 (5 bases). The germline V gene encodes CDR1 SEHNR and CDR2 FQNEAQ (reference sequence). This CDR3 has 14 residues. V was cut by 5 bases and J by 6 bases, with 16 bases left in between.

This chain joins TRBV6-5 and TRBJ1-2; 7 nucleotides align to TRBD1. Germline loops: CDR1 MNHEY, CDR2 SVGAGI. CDR3 length: 14 amino acids. Germline trimming cut 5 bases from V and 8 bases from J; bases unmatched to any gene: 11. This CDR3 is CASSIETGLEGYTF. CDR3 DNA sequence: TGTGCCAGCAGTATAGAGACAGGGTTGGAAGGCTACACCTTC.